This entry lists 13 T cell receptor beta chains sequenced from one sample in a study of T cell changes during pregnancy in multiple sclerosis. Generated by immunoSEQ multiplex PCR, the TCRdb table keeps only in-frame clones and is missing some. Here the sample spans about 36,000 clones, 85% to 90% being singletons. The sequencing here drew on CD4+ T cells from peripheral blood mononuclear cells, taken in the first trimester of pregnancy. The origin of the receptors is a female donor with multiple sclerosis, enrolled in a pregnancy study.

The chain combines TRBV10-2 with TRBJ2-1, with 7 bases fitting TRBD2. With V trimmed by 0 bases and J by 6 bases, 5 bases remained unmatched. Per the germline V gene, CDR1 is WSHSY and CDR2 is SAAADI. CDR3 size: 15 residues. As DNA, the CDR3 is TGCGCCAGCAGTGAGTCGGGGGAGGGGTCCAATGAGCAGTTCTTC. Residues: CASSESGEGSNEQFF.

The chain combines TRBV9 with TRBJ2-1, with 11 positions matching TRBD2. In germline, CDR1 is SGDLS, CDR2 YYNGEE. This CDR3 comprises 19 residues. J lost 5 bases, V lost 0 bases, and 13 bases had no gene match. CDR3 nucleotide sequence: TGTGCCAGCAGCGTAGGGGCTAGCGGGGGGCCCCAATTGCACAATGAGCAGTTCTTC. Translation gives CASSVGASGGPQLHNEQFF.

V usage is TRBV7-8 and J usage is TRBJ2-2, with 9 bases that match TRBD1. Germline CDR1 SGHVS, CDR2 FQNEAQ. Trimming removed 5 bases from V and 1 base from J; junction bases left unmatched: 8. The CDR3 sequence is 17 residues long. The CDR3 reads CASSPLPDRGNTGELFF. The CDR3 DNA sequence: TGTGCCAGCAGCCCACTCCCGGACAGGGGGAACACCGGGGAGCTGTTTTTT.

This clone was counted between two and nine times. The gene calls are TRBV5-4 and TRBJ1-1; 8 positions agree with TRBD1. This CDR3 contains 16 residues. J gave up 3 bases and V 3 bases, and 10 bases lay outside the gene matches. From germline, CDR1 is SGHNT and CDR2 YYREEE (reference sequence). The CDR3 nucleotides read TGTGCCAGCAGCTCCGGATGGACAGGGAGTTACACTGAAGCTTTCTTT. Residues: CASSSGWTGSYTEAFF.

V usage is TRBV5-1 and J usage is TRBJ2-7; TRBD1 aligns across 8 bases. The junction had 4 bases not matched to a gene; V was cut back by 5 bases and J by 0 bases. The length of the CDR3 is 14 residues. CDR1 is SGHRS and CDR2 is YFSETQ in the germline V gene. The CDR3 sequence is CASRGQEVSYEQYF. In DNA, the CDR3 is TGCGCCAGCAGGGGACAGGAGGTCTCCTACGAGCAGTACTTC.

This chain uses TRBV7-9 with TRBJ2-7, with 12 bases identical to TRBD2. J was trimmed by 3 bases and V by 7 bases; bases with no gene match: 13. This CDR3 comprises 17 residues. Germline V gives CDR1 SEHNR, CDR2 FQNEAQ (reference sequence). CDR3 in DNA: TGTGCCAGCACGCTCGGGACTAGCGGGCTCTCTTACTACGAGCAGTACTTC. Its protein product is CASTLGTSGLSYYEQYF.

The chain employs TRBV18 and TRBJ1-1; 8 positions agree with TRBD1. Germline V lookup: CDR1 KGHSH, CDR2 LQKENI. The trim removed 4 bases at V and 5 bases at J, leaving 18 bases unmatched. The CDR3 runs to 18 residues. CDR3 region: CASSRNQGALQSGTEAFF. The CDR3 DNA sequence: TGTGCCAGCTCACGAAATCAGGGGGCGCTCCAGTCTGGGACTGAAGCTTTCTTT.

This chain links TRBV5-4 with TRBJ2-1, with unresolved D. CDR1 SGHNT and CDR2 YYREEE come from the germline V gene (reference sequence). With 3 bases removed from V and 0 bases from J, the gap between germline ends came to 4 bases. This CDR3 contains 13 residues. The CDR3 DNA follows: TGTGCCAGCAGCTCCAGCTCCTACAATGAGCAGTTCTTC. Translating gives CASSSSSYNEQFF.

The chain recombines TRBV27 with TRBJ1-1; 7 nucleotides match TRBD1. Trimming took 4 bases from V and 0 from J; bases not matched to a gene: 5. The CDR3 runs to 15 residues. Germline V gene lookup returns CDR1 MNHEY and CDR2 SMNVEV (reference sequence). CDR3 in DNA: TGTGCCAGCAGTTCCTCCGGGACAGTGAACACTGAAGCTTTCTTT. Protein product: CASSSSGTVNTEAFF.

The chain uses TRBV5-6 and TRBJ2-2; 8 bases line up with TRBD2. CDR1 and CDR2 from the germline V gene are SGHDT and YYEEEE. Trimming took 0 bases from V and 5 from J; bases not matched to a gene: 9. The CDR3 consists of 17 residues. Here the CDR3 DNA reads TGTGCCAGCAGCTTGGGAGATCGGGGGGGGCGAACCGGGGAGCTGTTTTTT. Its translation: CASSLGDRGGRTGELFF.

The chain carries TRBV7-6 and TRBJ2-1; perhaps TRBD2 as D (6 bases). Germline V gene sequence: CDR1 SGHVS, CDR2 FNYEAQ. The CDR3 spans 14 residues. V was cut by 1 base and J by 13 bases, with 17 bases left in between. The CDR3 reads CASSLGVEGGEQFF. CDR3 sequence (DNA): TGTGCCAGCAGCTTAGGGGTAGAGGGCGGGGAACAGTTCTTC.

The CDR3 DNA reads as TGTGCCAGCACCCCCGCGGGTCGATACTCTGGAAACACCATATATTTT. Protein product: CASTPAGRYSGNTIYF. The V and J genes are TRBV28 and TRBJ1-3; D uncertain. This CDR3 region has 16 residues. Trimming took 7 bases from V and 0 from J, leaving 16 bases between them. Germline V gives CDR1 MDHEN, CDR2 SYDVKM.

V usage is TRBV7-3 and J usage is TRBJ2-1, with D possibly matching TRBD2 (5 bases). Germline loops: CDR1 SGHTA, CDR2 FQGTGA. CDR3 length equals 15 residues. The V and J ends lost 5 bases and 9 bases respectively, with 20 bases between them. The CDR3 region has the DNA TGTGCCAGCAGCCACGGACTTACCAGCCCCAGTGAGCAGTTCTTC. Amino acids: CASSHGLTSPSEQFF.